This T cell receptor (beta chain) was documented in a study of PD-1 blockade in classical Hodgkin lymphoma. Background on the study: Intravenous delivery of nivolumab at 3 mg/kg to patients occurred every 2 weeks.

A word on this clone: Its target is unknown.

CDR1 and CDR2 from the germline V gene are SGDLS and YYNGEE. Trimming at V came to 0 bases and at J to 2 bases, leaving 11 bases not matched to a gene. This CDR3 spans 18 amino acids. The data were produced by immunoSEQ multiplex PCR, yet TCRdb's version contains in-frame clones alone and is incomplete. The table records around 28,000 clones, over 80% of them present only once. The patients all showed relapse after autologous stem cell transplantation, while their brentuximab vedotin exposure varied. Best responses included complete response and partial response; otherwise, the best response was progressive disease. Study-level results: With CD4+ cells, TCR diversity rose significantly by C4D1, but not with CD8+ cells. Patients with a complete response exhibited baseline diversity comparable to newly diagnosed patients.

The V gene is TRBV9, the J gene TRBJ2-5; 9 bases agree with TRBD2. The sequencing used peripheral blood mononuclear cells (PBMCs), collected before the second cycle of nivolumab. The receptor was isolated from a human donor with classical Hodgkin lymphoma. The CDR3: CASSVGSGSWAGQETQYF. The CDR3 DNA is TGTGCCAGCAGCGTAGGTAGCGGGAGTTGGGCGGGACAAGAGACCCAGTACTTC.